This TCR beta chain comes out of a study of blood T cell repertoires in COVID-19. On the study more broadly: Samples came from the United States, Italy and Spain, spanning acute and convalescent COVID-19. T cells, B-cell-depleted T cells, or PBMCs supplied cDNA or gDNA.

CDR3 length: 18 residues. Germline V gene data show CDR1 as MDHEN and CDR2 as SYDVKM. J lost 7 bases, V lost 5 bases, and 17 bases had no gene match. Authors' analysis steps: Amplified reference gene primers provided the basis for estimating nucleated cell counts. Profiled with immunoSEQ multiplex PCR; TCRdb holds only in-frame clones, not every one. V and J calls and clone size are given by that table; D and trimming were obtained from the DNA. Of 90,000 to 140,000 clones listed, around 84% are singletons. The clonotype originates from an elderly woman with acute or convalescent COVID-19. The sample comprised peripheral blood. The J gene is TRBJ1-6, the V gene TRBV28, with 7 positions matching TRBD1. CDR3 DNA sequence: TGTGCCAGCAGTACCTCAGGGGGGCCCGGAGCTTTAAATTCACCCCTCCACTTT. Its translation is CASSTSGGPGALNSPLHF. Full variable domain (missing parts from reference TRBV28 and TRBJ1-6): DVKVTQSSRYLVKRTGEKVFLECVQDMDHENMFWYRQDPGLGLRLIYFSYDVKMKEKGDIPEGYSVSREKKERFSLILESASTNQTSMYLCASSTSGGPGALNSPLHFGNGTRLTVT.